These T cell receptor beta chains were read from a single sample in a study of blood T cells in healthy people across ages. TCRdb re-analysed the 5' RACE reads in MiXCR, keeping a single row per CDR3 protein. Of roughly 1.4 million distinct CDR3 sequences detected, 59% appear once; the ten largest clones hold roughly 6.3%. The sequenced material came from blood. The source is a man aged 18 to 29 in good health. Each CDR3 is given with its conserved first and last residue. The D gene is left open where the match is weak. Size is omitted from some rows. Given values are once, few, many or a class for expanded clones.

size: -; J: TRBJ2-1; V: TRBV15; D: -; DNA: TGTGCCACTGGCAGACAGACGTCCTACAATGAGCAGTTCTTC; CDR3: CATGRQTSYNEQFF
size: -; J: TRBJ2-5; V: TRBV3-1; D: TRBD2; DNA: TGTGCCAGCAGACACAGGACTAGCGGGAGTCTGTACTTC; CDR3: CASRHRTSGSLYF
size: few; J: TRBJ2-7; V: TRBV10-3; D: -; DNA: TGTGCCATCAGTGAGGTCCCATCCTACGAGCAGTACTTC; CDR3: CAISEVPSYEQYF
size: few; J: TRBJ2-1; V: TRBV20-1; D: -; DNA: TGCAGTGCTAGAGATCTGAGGATCTACAATGAGCAGTTCTTC; CDR3: CSARDLRIYNEQFF
size: -; J: TRBJ2-7; V: TRBV10-3; D: -; DNA: TGTGCCATCTCGGGGGGCGGTGGGGCTGGAGAGCAGTACTTC; CDR3: CAISGGGGAGEQYF
size: -; J: TRBJ2-3; V: TRBV20-1; D: TRBD2; DNA: TGCAGTGCTAGCCCCGGGAGGGAGGGGCAGTATTTT; CDR3: CSASPGREGQYF
size: -; J: TRBJ2-1; V: TRBV10-3; D: -; DNA: TGTGCCATCAACATCCCGGACGGAGCCACGAACAATGAGCAGTTCTTC; CDR3: CAINIPDGATNNEQFF
size: -; J: TRBJ1-1; V: TRBV27; D: TRBD1; DNA: TGTGCCAGCGCCTCAGTGGACAGGGTGGGAACTGAAGCTTTCTTT; CDR3: CASASVDRVGTEAFF
size: once; J: TRBJ2-1; V: TRBV27; D: -; DNA: TGTGCCAGCAGTTCCCTCTTAGGGGGTGAGCAGTTCTTC; CDR3: CASSSLLGGEQFF
size: few; J: TRBJ2-5; V: TRBV7-9; D: -; DNA: TGTGCCAGCAGCCTCCCCATGGGACGGCAAAGGGAGACCCAGTACTTC; CDR3: CASSLPMGRQRETQYF
size: -; J: TRBJ2-3; V: TRBV4-1; D: -; DNA: TGCGCCAGCAGCCGCGCTAGTGGAGATACGCAGTATTTT; CDR3: CASSRASGDTQYF
size: -; J: TRBJ1-1; V: TRBV5-1; D: TRBD1; DNA: TGTGCCAGCACCTCGGAAGGGGGCCAGCCCACTGAAGCTTTCTTT; CDR3: CASTSEGGQPTEAFF
size: few; J: TRBJ2-1; V: TRBV6-4; D: -; DNA: TGTGCCAGCCTATACCCGGGGCAGGGAGGTGGAGATGAGCAGTTCTTC; CDR3: CASLYPGQGGGDEQFF
size: many; J: TRBJ2-5; V: TRBV20-1; D: -; DNA: TGCAGTGCCCCTCCGGGAGATCAAGAGACCCAGTACTTC; CDR3: CSAPPGDQETQYF
size: -; J: TRBJ1-5; V: TRBV27; D: -; DNA: TGTGCCAGCAGTTCCTGGGAGTATAGCAATCAGCCCCAGCATTTT; CDR3: CASSSWEYSNQPQHF
size: -; J: TRBJ1-2; V: TRBV5-1; D: -; DNA: TGCGCCAGCAGCTTGGACGGGATCTATGGCCACACCTTC; CDR3: CASSLDGIYGHTF
size: -; J: TRBJ2-3; V: TRBV12-3/TRBV12-4; D: TRBD2; DNA: TGTGCCAGCAGTTTAACTAGCGGGGGGAGAGCAGATACGCAGTATTTT; CDR3: CASSLTSGGRADTQYF
size: -; J: TRBJ2-5; V: TRBV20-1; D: -; DNA: TGCAGTGCTAGACCCTCAGGTATTTCGGGACAGTACTTC; CDR3: CSARPSGISGQYF
size: -; J: TRBJ2-1; V: TRBV27; D: TRBD2; DNA: TGTGCCAGCAGTCCCACCGGGACTAGCGGGAGGTATGGGCAGTTCTTC; CDR3: CASSPTGTSGRYGQFF
size: -; J: TRBJ2-2; V: TRBV7-8; D: -; DNA: TGTGCCAGCAGCCAAGCCAGGGTTCCCGGGGAGCTGTTTTTT; CDR3: CASSQARVPGELFF
size: -; J: TRBJ1-6; V: TRBV3-1; D: -; DNA: TGTGCCAGCAGCCATCCCAAACCAGGATCACCCCTCCACTTT; CDR3: CASSHPKPGSPLHF
size: -; J: TRBJ2-5; V: TRBV11-2; D: -; DNA: TGTGCCAGCAGCTTAGATAATCAGGGGCAGTACTTC; CDR3: CASSLDNQGQYF
size: -; J: TRBJ2-7; V: TRBV20-1; D: TRBD1; DNA: TGCAGTGCTACTATCCGGGACAGGCCCTACGAGCAGTACTTC; CDR3: CSATIRDRPYEQYF
size: few; J: TRBJ2-1; V: TRBV20-1; D: TRBD2; DNA: TGCAGTGCTAGCGCGGGGGGGGACTACAATGAGCAGTTCTTC; CDR3: CSASAGGDYNEQFF
size: few; J: TRBJ2-5; V: TRBV21-1; D: -; DNA: TGTGCCAGCAGTGAACCTGACAGGGAAGAGACCCAGTACTTC; CDR3: CASSEPDREETQYF
size: -; J: TRBJ2-2; V: TRBV7-9; D: TRBD2; DNA: TGTGCCAGCAGCGCCCCGACTAGCGGAGCCCCGAACACCGGGGAGCTGTTTTTT; CDR3: CASSAPTSGAPNTGELFF
size: -; J: TRBJ2-1; V: TRBV20-1; D: -; DNA: TGCAGTGCTAGAGTCGGACTGAACTACAATGAGCAGTTCTTC; CDR3: CSARVGLNYNEQFF
size: -; J: TRBJ2-7; V: TRBV28; D: -; DNA: TGTGCCAGCAAGGACCAGGGTTACCTCTACGAGCAGTACTTC; CDR3: CASKDQGYLYEQYF
size: -; J: TRBJ1-3; V: TRBV29-1; D: TRBD1; DNA: TGCAGCGTTGAAGATCTGGTACGGGACAGGGTGCGCGGAAACACCATATATTTT; CDR3: CSVEDLVRDRVRGNTIYF
size: -; J: TRBJ2-2; V: TRBV29-1; D: TRBD1; DNA: TGCAGCGTTGATTCGGGACAGGGGACCGGGGAGCTGTTTTTT; CDR3: CSVDSGQGTGELFF
size: -; J: TRBJ2-5; V: TRBV12-3/TRBV12-4; D: TRBD2; DNA: TGTGCCAGCTCACTTGGGAGGGGAGAGGAAGAGACCCAGTACTTC; CDR3: CASSLGRGEEETQYF
size: -; J: TRBJ1-1; V: TRBV27; D: -; DNA: TGTGCCAGCAGCGCCGGGCACGCCACTGAAGCTTTCTTT; CDR3: CASSAGHATEAFF
size: few; J: TRBJ1-2; V: TRBV9; D: TRBD1; DNA: TGTGCCAGCAGCGCCGGACAGGGGTCCTATGGCTACACCTTC; CDR3: CASSAGQGSYGYTF
size: -; J: TRBJ2-7; V: TRBV9; D: -; DNA: TGTGCCAGCAGCGTAGATCCTACCCACGAGCAGTACTTC; CDR3: CASSVDPTHEQYF
size: few; J: TRBJ1-1; V: TRBV25-1; D: TRBD1; DNA: TGTGCCAGCACTCGACAGGGAGATATGAGGGCTTTCTTT; CDR3: CASTRQGDMRAFF
size: -; J: TRBJ2-1; V: TRBV6-5; D: TRBD2; DNA: TGTGCCAGCAGTTACAAAGCGGGGGGCGAGCAGTTCTTC; CDR3: CASSYKAGGEQFF
size: -; J: TRBJ1-1; V: TRBV14; D: -; DNA: TGTGCCGGCAGCGAGCTGACTGAAGCTTTCTTT; CDR3: CAGSELTEAFF
size: -; J: TRBJ1-1; V: TRBV5-1; D: -; DNA: TGCGCCAGCAGCTTGAGGGGCGAGGAAGACGCTTTCTTT; CDR3: CASSLRGEEDAFF
size: -; J: TRBJ1-2; V: TRBV19; D: -; DNA: TGTGCCAGTACGTACAGGTCGGATGGCTACACCTTC; CDR3: CASTYRSDGYTF
size: -; J: TRBJ2-1; V: TRBV15; D: -; DNA: TGTGCCACCAGCAGAGATAGGGAAGTAAACGATGAGCAGTTCTTC; CDR3: CATSRDREVNDEQFF
size: few; J: TRBJ1-1; V: TRBV20-1; D: -; DNA: TGCAGTACCAGGCGGCTCGGTGGCACTGAAGCTTTCTTT; CDR3: CSTRRLGGTEAFF
size: few; J: TRBJ2-7; V: TRBV18; D: -; DNA: TGTGCCAGCTCACCAAGGACCACAGTAGAGTCCTACGAGCAGTACTTC; CDR3: CASSPRTTVESYEQYF
size: few; J: TRBJ2-3; V: TRBV29-1; D: -; DNA: TGCAGCGTTGGTCCTGCCGATACGCAGTATTTT; CDR3: CSVGPADTQYF
size: few; J: TRBJ1-1; V: TRBV11-2; D: -; DNA: TGTGCCAGCAGCCATCGGGGGGCTGAAGCTTTCTTT; CDR3: CASSHRGAEAFF
size: -; J: TRBJ2-7; V: TRBV7-9; D: TRBD2; DNA: TGTGCCAGCAGCTTAGTCCGGGACTATAGGTACGAGCAGTACTTC; CDR3: CASSLVRDYRYEQYF
size: -; J: TRBJ1-2; V: TRBV10-3; D: TRBD1; DNA: TGTGCCATCAGCGAGGGACAGGGAATCGGTTATGGCTACACCTTC; CDR3: CAISEGQGIGYGYTF